Listed below are T cell receptor beta chains from one sample, sequenced in a study of control samples from healthy donors and cancer patients. Sequencing used immunoSEQ multiplex PCR; TCRdb keeps in-frame clones, though not all of them. The table records about 120,000 clones, about 89% of them present only once. Sequencing was performed on blood. The receptors shown here come from a middle-aged man in good health. Each CDR3 is given with its conserved first and last residue. D genes are given only for firm matches. Where a row states a size, it is once, few, many or the class of an expanded clone; other rows omit it.

abundance,d_gene,j_gene,len,v_gene,CDR3aa,CDR3nt
.,TRBD1,TRBJ2-7,14,TRBV6-5,CASTPGTGGREQYF,TGTGCCAGCACCCCCGGGACAGGGGGCCGCGAGCAGTACTTC
few,TRBD2,TRBJ2-5,17,TRBV25-1,CASSEFSSGGLGETQYF,TGTGCCAGCAGTGAATTCTCTAGCGGGGGGCTGGGGGAGACCCAGTACTTC
.,.,TRBJ1-6,19,TRBV7-2,CASSSPYLRGRFYNSPLHF,TGTGCCAGCAGCTCCCCGTACCTGCGGGGCAGGTTCTATAATTCACCCCTCCACTTT
many,.,TRBJ1-1,14,TRBV5-1,CASSLNRENTEAFF,TGCGCCAGCAGCTTGAACAGGGAGAACACTGAAGCTTTCTTT
.,.,TRBJ2-7,14,TRBV5-1,CASSSTGTDYEQYF,TGCGCCAGCAGCTCGACAGGTACCGACTACGAGCAGTACTTC
.,TRBD2,TRBJ2-1,16,TRBV5-1,CASSTDLAGTYNEQFF,TGCGCCAGCAGCACCGACCTAGCGGGGACTTACAATGAGCAGTTCTTC
.,TRBD1,TRBJ1-1,15,TRBV5-1,CASSFRGPTNTEAFF,TGCGCCAGCAGCTTCAGGGGGCCGACGAACACTGAAGCTTTCTTT
.,.,TRBJ1-2,14,TRBV27,CASSLSGRGYGYTF,TGTGCCAGCAGTTTATCGGGGCGCGGCTATGGCTACACCTTC
few,TRBD1,TRBJ1-2,13,TRBV6-5,CASRMGQYYGYTF,TGTGCCAGCAGGATGGGACAGTACTATGGCTACACCTTC
.,TRBD1,TRBJ2-7,14,TRBV9,CASSLRGQGYEQYF,TGTGCCAGCAGCCTCCGGGGACAGGGTTACGAGCAGTACTTC
.,.,TRBJ2-4,9,TRBV19,CASIDIQYF,TGTGCCAGTATTGACATTCAGTACTTC
few,TRBD2,TRBJ2-7,13,TRBV12-3/TRBV12-4,CASSYTSGAEQYF,TGTGCCAGCAGCTATACTAGCGGGGCCGAGCAGTACTTC
.,.,TRBJ2-1,15,TRBV7-2,CASSPGVGRYNEQFF,TGTGCCAGCAGCCCGGGGGTAGGGCGCTACAATGAGCAGTTCTTC
.,.,TRBJ2-4,15,TRBV19,CASSGTGTTKNIQYF,TGTGCCAGTAGTGGAACAGGGACTACAAAAAACATTCAGTACTTC
.,.,TRBJ1-1,13,TRBV2,CAINPGQNTEAFF,TGTGCCATCAATCCGGGCCAAAACACTGAAGCTTTCTTT
.,.,TRBJ1-1,17,TRBV2,CASSEGGHRNMNTEAFF,TGTGCCAGCAGTGAAGGTGGTCATCGGAACATGAACACTGAAGCTTTCTTT
.,.,TRBJ1-1,13,TRBV5-6,CASSLAQNTEAFF,TGTGCCAGCAGCTTGGCACAGAACACTGAAGCTTTCTTT
.,.,TRBJ2-5,15,TRBV27,CASSLYAGAQETQYF,TGTGCCAGCAGTTTATATGCAGGGGCCCAAGAGACCCAGTACTTC
few,TRBD2,TRBJ2-1,16,TRBV6-6,CASTLSGGAGSNEQFF,TGTGCCAGCACCTTGAGCGGGGGGGCGGGTTCAAATGAGCAGTTCTTC
.,.,TRBJ1-1,14,TRBV5-1,CASSPRPPNTEAFF,TGCGCCAGCAGCCCGAGACCACCGAACACTGAAGCTTTCTTT
.,.,TRBJ1-5,15,TRBV6-6,CASSYSQGGHQPQHF,TGTGCCAGCAGTTACTCTCAGGGTGGTCATCAGCCCCAGCATTTT
.,.,TRBJ2-1,16,TRBV27,CASSLVSWGSYNEQFF,TGTGCCAGCAGTTTAGTCAGCTGGGGCTCCTACAATGAGCAGTTCTTC
once,TRBD1,TRBJ2-7,14,TRBV18,CASSPGTEPYEQYF,TGTGCCAGCTCACCTGGGACAGAACCCTACGAGCAGTACTTC
.,TRBD2,TRBJ2-3,13,TRBV12-3/TRBV12-4,CASSGTSGGAKYF,TGTGCCAGCAGTGGGACTAGCGGGGGGGCAAAGTATTTT
few,.,TRBJ1-2,13,TRBV7-9,CASSLVSNYGYTF,TGTGCCAGCAGCTTAGTGTCTAACTATGGCTACACCTTC
.,.,TRBJ1-1,13,TRBV27,CASSLKGFDEAFF,TGTGCCAGCAGTTTAAAGGGATTTGATGAAGCTTTCTTT
.,.,TRBJ2-2,14,TRBV6-2/TRBV6-3,CASSYSTPPGELFF,TGTGCCAGCAGTTACTCAACTCCACCCGGGGAGCTGTTTTTT